Below, 14 T cell receptor beta chains from the same sample are listed, as sequenced in a study of regulatory T cells in long-lasting Graves disease. Arm-PCR of CDR3 regions and iRepertoire HTBI primers were the basis on which TCR beta libraries were built. TCRdb itself ran the multiplex PCR reads through MiXCR, one entry per CDR3 protein. The sample consists of about 470,000 distinct CDR3 sequences, roughly a fifth of them appearing once. Time point meaning: persistent/refractory GD, antithyroid drugs over 5 years with positive TRAb. Extracted PBMC RNA gave rise to the TCR library. Specimen: peripheral blood mononuclear cells (PBMCs), collected when the disease was refractory, from a patient treated with antithyroid drugs. The receptors derive from a female donor with Graves disease.

At least ten counts were recorded for this clonotype. The chain employs TRBV28 and TRBJ2-5; D possibly corresponds to TRBD1 (5 bases). CDR3 size: 14 residues. V lost 3 bases and J 4 bases, leaving 12 bases between the germline ends. CDR1 is MDHEN, CDR2 SYDVKM, per germline. Written as DNA, the CDR3 is TGTGCCAGCAGTTTTCCACAGGACGGAGAGACCCAGTACTTC. Amino acid sequence: CASSFPQDGETQYF. The whole variable domain, remainder taken from reference TRBV28 and TRBJ2-5, is DVKVTQSSRYLVKRTGEKVFLECVQDMDHENMFWYRQDPGLGLRLIYFSYDVKMKEKGDIPEGYSVSREKKERFSLILESASTNQTSMYLCASSFPQDGETQYFGPGTRLLVL.

The V call is TRBV20-1, the J call TRBJ2-3; a weak D match, TRBD2 (6 bases). Trimming took off 0 bases at V and 4 bases at J, with 17 bases between the two ends. This CDR3 spans 16 amino acids. Germline values: CDR1 DFQATT, CDR2 SNEGSKA (reference sequence). The CDR3 DNA is TGCAGTGCTAGAGATCCGGGGGAGTGGCCCGCAGATACGCAGTATTTT. Translating gives CSARDPGEWPADTQYF.

The gene calls are TRBV29-1 and TRBJ2-7, with 7 bases identical to TRBD1. Germline loops: CDR1 SQVTM, CDR2 ANQGSEA. This CDR3 spans 13 amino acids. J was trimmed by 4 bases and V by 1 base; bases with no gene match: 4. CDR3 protein: CSVEGQGEYEQYF. The DNA of the CDR3 is TGCAGCGTTGAAGGTCAGGGGGAATACGAGCAGTACTTC.

This chain joins TRBV28 and TRBJ2-6; weak D call: TRBD2 (6 bases). V shed 2 bases and J shed 0 bases, with 8 bases lying between them. Germline V lookup: CDR1 MDHEN, CDR2 SYDVKM. The CDR3 is made up of 16 amino acids. CDR3 residues: CASSLPGVSGANVLTF. The DNA for the CDR3 is TGTGCCAGCAGTTTACCGGGGGTCTCTGGGGCCAACGTCCTGACTTTC.

This clonotype was observed a few times. The rearrangement uses TRBV10-3 and TRBJ1-2; D perhaps matches TRBD1 (5 bases). Germline lookup yields CDR1 ENHRY and CDR2 SYGVKD. CDR3 length equals 13 residues. V was clipped by 3 bases and J by 8 bases, with 13 bases between them. The CDR3 coding sequence is TGTGCCATCAGTGAAGGAAGGGGCGCGGGCTACACCTTC. It encodes CAISEGRGAGYTF.

This clonotype was observed a single time. The chain is built from TRBV9 and TRBJ1-1; TRBD1 aligns across 8 bases. This CDR3 is 15 amino acids long. Trimming removed 3 bases from V and 10 bases from J; junction bases left unmatched: 14. Germline CDR1 SGDLS, CDR2 YYNGEE. The CDR3 spells CASSGRQGRDSGAFF. CDR3 coding DNA: TGTGCCAGCAGCGGACGACAGGGGCGGGATTCCGGAGCTTTCTTT.

The chain recombines TRBV30 with TRBJ2-7; D assignment may be TRBD1 or TRBD2 (5 bases each). Germline V lookup: CDR1 GTSNPN, CDR2 SVGIG (reference sequence). The germline V and J ends were trimmed by 0 bases and 1 base, with 10 bases remaining between them. The CDR3 consists of 14 residues. CDR3 DNA sequence: TGTGCCTGGAGTGTACTAGGGGTATCCTACGAGCAGTACTTC. Residues: CAWSVLGVSYEQYF.

V usage is TRBV12-3 or TRBV12-4 and J usage is TRBJ1-5; TRBD1 matches at 10 bases. V shed 5 bases and J 7 bases; nucleotides not matched to a gene: 8. This CDR3 contains 15 residues. CDR3 protein: CASSKTGGERQPQHF. The CDR3 nucleotides are TGTGCCAGCAGTAAGACAGGGGGCGAGAGGCAGCCCCAGCATTTT.

Many counts were recorded for this clonotype. The rearrangement joins TRBV28 to TRBJ1-5; D uncertain. The germline CDR1 and CDR2 sequences are MDHEN and SYDVKM. Trimming cost V 6 bases and J 0 bases, with 3 bases left between them. The CDR3 contains 12 residues. The CDR3 spells CASRSSNQPQHF. CDR3 nucleotides: TGTGCCAGCAGAAGTAGCAATCAGCCCCAGCATTTT.

This clonotype was detected many times. V usage is TRBV6-2 or TRBV6-3 and J usage is TRBJ1-6; a possible D gene is TRBD1 (6 bases). Germline CDR1 and CDR2: MNHEY and SVGEGT. The V end lost 6 bases, the J end lost 5 bases, and 11 bases lay between the germline ends. The CDR3 is 14 residues long. This chain's CDR3 is CASRRDTDNSPLHF. CDR3 sequence (DNA): TGTGCCAGCAGAAGGGACACCGATAATTCACCCCTCCACTTT.

This clonotype was seen repeatedly, ten times or more. The J gene is TRBJ2-7, the V gene TRBV20-1, with unresolved D. The CDR3 spans 9 residues. Per the germline V gene, CDR1 is DFQATT and CDR2 is SNEGSKA (reference sequence). CDR3 sequence: CSLAYEQYF. CDR3 nucleotides: TGCAGCTTGGCCTACGAGCAGTACTTC.

This clonotype was recorded at least ten times. This chain connects TRBV28 to TRBJ2-5; 8 nucleotides match TRBD1. Germline trimming cut 5 bases from V and 5 bases from J; bases unmatched to any gene: 13. This CDR3 comprises 16 residues. Germline-derived CDR1 and CDR2 are MDHEN and SYDVKM. The CDR3 loop reads CASSPQGATVSETQYF. In nucleotides, the CDR3 is TGTGCCAGCAGTCCCCAGGGGGCTACGGTTAGTGAGACCCAGTACTTC.

This clonotype was counted a few times. This chain links TRBV29-1 with TRBJ2-7; D may be TRBD1 or TRBD2 (6 bases each). Germline assignment: CDR1 SQVTM and CDR2 ANQGSEA. Trimming left V 6 bases short and J 0 bases short, with 15 bases between. The CDR3 extends over 14 amino acids. CDR3 protein: CSVKGGRNSYEQYF. The DNA of the CDR3 is TGCAGCGTAAAGGGGGGCAGAAACTCCTACGAGCAGTACTTC.

This clonotype has more than one count but fewer than ten. This chain joins TRBV6-1 and TRBJ1-1; possible D gene TRBD1, 6 bases. V lost 7 bases, J lost 8 bases, and 17 bases lay in between. The germline V gene has CDR1 MNHNS and CDR2 SASEGT. The CDR3 extends over 13 amino acids. CDR3 DNA sequence: TGTGCCAGCACATCAGGGGCCGAGATCGAAGCTTTCTTT. Protein: CASTSGAEIEAFF.